What follows is one T cell receptor (beta chain) and its context. Its target is not known. The sample is drawn from a study of T cell responses to AZD1222 COVID-19 vaccine. General study results and limits: Spike-wide vaccine-associated CD4 TCRs dominated at 160-218 and 743-854.

Trimming removed 0 bases at V and 3 bases at J, with 15 bases between. CDR3 length: 17 amino acids. CDR1 MGHRA and CDR2 YSYEKL come from the germline V gene. The table came from immunoSEQ multiplex PCR; TCRdb's copy has only in-frame clones and leaves some out. In the table there are 130,000 to 150,000 clones, 90% to 95% of which are singletons. Sequencing used peripheral blood, obtained after recovery from COVID-19. The clonotype originates from an adult who had recovered from COVID-19. This chain uses TRBV4-1 with TRBJ1-5; D not certain. In nucleotides, the CDR3 is TGCGCCAGCAGCCAAGATCACCCGACAACCCCCAATCAGCCCCAGCATTTT. It specifies CASSQDHPTTPNQPQHF.